This entry lists 21 T cell receptor beta chains sequenced from one sample in a study of T cell responses to AZD1222 COVID-19 vaccine. The table came from immunoSEQ multiplex PCR; TCRdb's copy has only in-frame clones and leaves some out. Of around 170,000 clones listed, 88% are singletons. Sequencing used peripheral blood, obtained 28 days after the second AZD1222 dose. Source of these receptors: an adult who received the AZD1222 COVID-19 vaccine.

The chain is built from TRBV10-3 and TRBJ2-5; D not certain. Germline V CDR1 and CDR2: ENHRY, SYGVKD. V was shortened by 1 base and J by 3 bases, with 6 bases between the two germline ends. This CDR3 spans 13 amino acids. The CDR3 DNA is TGTGCCATCAGTGAGTACGTTGAAGAGACCCAGTACTTC. Encoded protein: CAISEYVEETQYF.

A few counts support this clone. The genes are TRBV28 and TRBJ1-1, with no clear D. The CDR3 contains 14 residues. The ends were cut back, 3 bases at V and 1 base at J, with 9 bases in the middle. CDR1 and CDR2 from the germline V gene are MDHEN and SYDVKM. Here the CDR3 reads CASSLRTRNTEAFF. As DNA, the CDR3 is TGTGCCAGCAGTTTGCGGACGAGGAACACTGAAGCTTTCTTT.

A few counts support this clone. The rearrangement links TRBV13 to TRBJ1-2; unclear D gene. The CDR3 has 16 residues. V dropped 8 bases and J dropped 0 bases, with 19 bases sitting between them. Germline V gene sequence: CDR1 PRHDT, CDR2 FYEKMQ (reference sequence). Here the CDR3 reads CASLPAGLQTNYGYTF. The CDR3 nucleotides are TGTGCCAGCCTCCCGGCGGGTCTTCAAACTAACTATGGCTACACCTTC.

The rearrangement joins TRBV7-9 to TRBJ1-1, with D unclear. CDR1 and CDR2 (germline): SEHNR, FQNEAQ (reference sequence). The CDR3 is 12 amino acids. V was pared by 8 bases and J by 1 base, with 8 bases between. The CDR3 DNA reads as TGTGCCAGCTCGGCAGAGAACACTGAAGCTTTCTTT. The encoded protein is CASSAENTEAFF.

This sequence joins TRBV7-9 and TRBJ1-6; 10 bases are shared with TRBD1. Trimming cost V 8 bases and J 7 bases; bases outside gene matches: 8. The CDR3 spans 15 residues. Germline lookup yields CDR1 SEHNR and CDR2 FQNEAQ (reference sequence). CDR3 protein: CASGRATGGNSPLHF. CDR3 DNA sequence: TGTGCCAGCGGCAGAGCGACAGGGGGCAATTCACCCCTCCACTTT.

This chain connects TRBV9 to TRBJ2-7, with TRBD1 identical over 10 bases. Germline-derived CDR1 and CDR2 are SGDLS and YYNGEE. The CDR3 runs 15 residues. After removal of 1 base from V and 4 bases from J, the junction contained 5 bases not matched to a gene. For the CDR3, the DNA is TGTGCCAGCAGCGTAACCTGGACAGGGGGGTACGAGCAGTACTTC. It yields the protein CASSVTWTGGYEQYF.

The genes are TRBV10-3 and TRBJ2-1; D might be TRBD1 or TRBD2, each matching 6 bases. CDR3 length: 14 amino acids. The germline V gene encodes CDR1 ENHRY and CDR2 SYGVKD. Trimming took 2 bases from V and 9 from J, leaving 14 bases between them. The CDR3 DNA follows: TGTGCCATCAGTGAGAGGGGGGACTTCGCTGAGCAGTTCTTC. Its protein is CAISERGDFAEQFF.

The chain combines TRBV7-2 with TRBJ2-7; TRBD1 is a possible D gene (5 bases). Germline V gives CDR1 SGHTA, CDR2 FQGNSA. The CDR3 loop spans 14 amino acids. V shed 1 base and J shed 2 bases, with 9 bases lying between them. CDR3 sequence reads: CASSLDRKTYEQYF. CDR3 in DNA: TGTGCCAGCAGCTTAGACAGGAAAACCTACGAGCAGTACTTC.

The V call is TRBV6-2 or TRBV6-3, the J call TRBJ2-6, with 7 positions matching TRBD1. Germline lookup yields CDR1 MNHEY and CDR2 SVGEGT. The length of the CDR3 is 15 residues. The V gene end was trimmed by 5 bases and the J gene end by 1 base; junction bases not matched to a gene: 2. CDR3 in amino acids: CASSGQASGANVLTF. CDR3 sequence (DNA): TGTGCCAGCAGTGGACAGGCATCTGGGGCCAACGTCCTGACTTTC.

V is TRBV18 and J is TRBJ2-3; no clear D. V lost 4 bases and J lost 0, with 8 bases in between. Per germline, CDR1 KGHSH and CDR2 LQKENI. The CDR3 consists of 14 residues. CDR3 amino acids: CASSRQPSTDTQYF. CDR3 DNA sequence: TGTGCCAGCTCACGGCAGCCTAGCACAGATACGCAGTATTTT. The whole variable domain, filled in from reference TRBV18 and TRBJ2-3, reads NAGVMQNPRHLVRRRGQEARLRCSPMKGHSHVYWYRQLPEEGLKFMVYLQKENIIDESGMPKERFSAEFPKEGPSILRIQQVVRGDSAAYFCASSRQPSTDTQYFGPGTRLTVL.

This clone was picked up a small number of times. The CDR3 region has the DNA TGTGCCAGCAGACGGGACAGGACCTTCACCTTC. Protein sequence: CASRRDRTFTF. This chain joins TRBV3-1 (or the pseudogene TRBV3-2) and TRBJ1-2; 8 bases line up with TRBD1. Germline CDR1 reads LGHDT; CDR2 reads YNNKEL (reference sequence). V trimming: 6 bases; J trimming: 13 bases; junction bases outside the gene matches: 7. The CDR3 loop spans 11 amino acids.

The gene calls are TRBV9 and TRBJ2-2; 10 nucleotides align to TRBD1. The V segment lost 4 bases and the J segment 4 bases; nucleotides outside the gene matches: 7. The CDR3 sequence is 16 residues long. From germline, CDR1 is SGDLS and CDR2 YYNGEE. CDR3 amino acids: CASSPRQGASTGELFF. The DNA for the CDR3 is TGTGCCAGCAGCCCCAGACAGGGGGCGAGCACCGGGGAGCTGTTTTTT.

The chain recombines TRBV19 with TRBJ2-6, with 7 bases fitting TRBD1. The CDR3 sequence is 16 residues long. Looked up from germline, CDR1 is LNHDA and CDR2 is SQIVND (reference sequence). V was clipped by 5 bases and J by 1 base; unmatched bases: 5. CDR3 nucleotide sequence: TGTGCCAGTAGTCTCCCGACAGGGTCTGGGGCCAACGTCCTGACTTTC. It codes for CASSLPTGSGANVLTF.

This clone was counted between two and nine times. The chain combines TRBV19 with TRBJ1-2, with TRBD1 as a possible D gene (5 bases). CDR1 and CDR2 from the germline V gene are LNHDA and SQIVND (reference sequence). The CDR3 contains 15 residues. The V and J ends lost 2 bases and 6 bases respectively, with 16 bases between them. CDR3 sequence reads: CASSIRKSAGNGYTF. In nucleotides, the CDR3 is TGTGCCAGTAGTATAAGAAAGTCGGCAGGGAATGGCTACACCTTC.

The V gene is TRBV9, the J gene TRBJ2-3; 10 positions agree with TRBD2. The CDR3 spans 16 residues. Germline lookup yields CDR1 SGDLS and CDR2 YYNGEE. J was trimmed by 6 bases and V by 0 bases; bases with no gene match: 7. In DNA, the CDR3 is TGTGCCAGCAGCGTAGAGAGCGGGGGGGGTAGGGATACGCAGTATTTT. This encodes CASSVESGGGRDTQYF.

The chain combines TRBV19 with TRBJ2-1, with 15 bases that match TRBD2. The junction had 3 bases not matched to a gene; V was cut back by 7 bases and J by 8 bases. Germline V gene sequence: CDR1 LNHDA, CDR2 SQIVND (reference sequence). CDR3 length: 14 amino acids. For the CDR3, the DNA is TGTGCCAGTATCTGGACTAGCGGGGGGGATGAGCAGTTCTTC. The encoded protein is CASIWTSGGDEQFF. The whole variable domain, filled in from reference TRBV19 and TRBJ2-1, reads DGGITQSPKYLFRKEGQNVTLSCEQNLNHDAMYWYRQDPGQGLRLIYYSQIVNDFQKGDIAEGYSVSREKKESFPLTVTSAQKNPTAFYLCASIWTSGGDEQFFGPGTRLTVL.

The V call is TRBV18, the J call TRBJ2-5; 7 positions match TRBD1. Germline-derived CDR1 and CDR2 are KGHSH and LQKENI. This CDR3 contains 14 residues. V was pared by 3 bases and J by 2 bases, with 3 bases of the junction left unmatched. CDR3 nucleotides: TGTGCCAGCTCACCCGGGACAGCTCAAGAGACCCAGTACTTC. Encoded protein: CASSPGTAQETQYF.

The DNA of the CDR3 is TGTGCCAGCAGCTTGCTGTCAGGGGCGGCTAACTATGGCTACACCTTC. Its translation is CASSLLSGAANYGYTF. The gene calls are TRBV11-2 and TRBJ1-2; tentative D call: TRBD1 (6 bases). V was pared by 3 bases and J by 0 bases, with 14 bases between. This CDR3 spans 16 amino acids. Germline V gene lookup returns CDR1 SGHAT and CDR2 FQNNGV.

The V and J genes are TRBV6-1 and TRBJ1-5; unclear D gene. V was cut by 2 bases and J by 1 base, with 9 bases left in between. This CDR3 region has 15 residues. Germline values: CDR1 MNHNS, CDR2 SASEGT. CDR3 loop: CASSERGYSNQPQHF. CDR3 sequence (DNA): TGTGCCAGCAGTGAAAGAGGGTACAGCAATCAGCCCCAGCATTTT.

The chain has TRBV9 and TRBJ2-1; TRBD2 matches 16 bases. The germline gives CDR1 SGDLS, CDR2 YYNGEE. The CDR3 extends over 23 amino acids. The junction had 15 bases not matched to a gene; V was cut back by 0 bases and J by 0 bases. The CDR3 loop is CASSVEAGTPGLAGGLSYNEQFF. For the CDR3, the DNA is TGTGCCAGCAGCGTAGAGGCGGGAACACCGGGACTAGCGGGGGGGCTCTCCTACAATGAGCAGTTCTTC.

This chain connects TRBV6-2 or TRBV6-3 to TRBJ2-7; the match to TRBD2 covers 7 bases. The CDR3 covers 12 residues. Germline loops: CDR1 MNHEY, CDR2 SVGEGT. V shed 5 bases, J shed 3 bases, and the junction held 1 base outside the gene matches. CDR3 sequence: CASSRDYYEQYF. The CDR3 DNA follows: TGTGCCAGCAGTAGGGACTACTACGAGCAGTACTTC.